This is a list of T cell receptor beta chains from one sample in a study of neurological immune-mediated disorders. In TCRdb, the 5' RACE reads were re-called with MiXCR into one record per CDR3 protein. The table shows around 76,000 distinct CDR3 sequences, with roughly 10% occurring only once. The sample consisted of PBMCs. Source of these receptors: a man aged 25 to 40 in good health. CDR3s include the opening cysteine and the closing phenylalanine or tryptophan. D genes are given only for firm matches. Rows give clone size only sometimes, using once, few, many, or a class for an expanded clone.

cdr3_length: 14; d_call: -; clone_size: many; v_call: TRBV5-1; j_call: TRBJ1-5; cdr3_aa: CASSLGAVGQPQHF; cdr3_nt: TGCGCCAGCAGCTTGGGAGCCGTTGGTCAGCCCCAGCATTTT
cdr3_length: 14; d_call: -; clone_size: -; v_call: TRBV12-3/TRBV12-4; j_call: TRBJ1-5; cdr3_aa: CASSHEARDQPQHF; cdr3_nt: TGTGCCAGCAGTCACGAAGCTCGAGATCAGCCCCAGCATTTT
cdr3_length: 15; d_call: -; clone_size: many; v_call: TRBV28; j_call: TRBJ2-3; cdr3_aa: CASSPSGPRRATQYF; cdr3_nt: TGTGCCAGCAGTCCATCCGGGCCACGTAGGGCTACGCAGTATTTT
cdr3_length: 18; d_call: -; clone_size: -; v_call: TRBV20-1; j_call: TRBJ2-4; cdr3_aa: CSARKGGSATGAKNIQYF; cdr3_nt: TGCAGTGCTAGAAAGGGCGGGTCAGCCACCGGAGCCAAAAACATTCAGTACTTC
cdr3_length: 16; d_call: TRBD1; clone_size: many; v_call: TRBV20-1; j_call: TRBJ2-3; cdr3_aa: CSARRFGTGSTDTQYF; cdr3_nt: TGCAGTGCTAGACGTTTTGGGACAGGGAGCACAGATACGCAGTATTTT
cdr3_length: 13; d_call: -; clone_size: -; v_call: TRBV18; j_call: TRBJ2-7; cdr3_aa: CASSPPEGYEQYF; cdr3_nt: TGTGCCAGCTCACCACCGGAAGGGTACGAGCAGTACTTC
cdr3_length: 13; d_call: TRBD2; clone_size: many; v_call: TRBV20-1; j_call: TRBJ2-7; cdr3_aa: CSARGLAGYEQYF; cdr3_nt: TGCAGTGCTCGAGGACTAGCGGGGTACGAGCAGTACTTC
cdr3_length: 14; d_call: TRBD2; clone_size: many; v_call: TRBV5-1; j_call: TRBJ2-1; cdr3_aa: CASRLLAGEGEQFF; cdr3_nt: TGCGCCAGCAGATTGCTAGCGGGAGAAGGTGAGCAGTTCTTC
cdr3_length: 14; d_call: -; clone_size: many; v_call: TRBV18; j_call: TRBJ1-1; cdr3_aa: CASSLLFTNTEAFF; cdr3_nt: TGTGCCAGCTCACTTTTGTTCACGAACACTGAAGCTTTCTTT
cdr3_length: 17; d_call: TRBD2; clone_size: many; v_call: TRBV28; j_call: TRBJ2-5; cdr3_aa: CASSLGLAGGSVETQYF; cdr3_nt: TGTGCCAGCAGTTTGGGACTAGCGGGAGGGTCTGTCGAGACCCAGTACTTC
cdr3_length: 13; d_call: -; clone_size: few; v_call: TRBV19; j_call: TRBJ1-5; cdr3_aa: CASMGGENQPQHF; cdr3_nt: TGTGCCAGTATGGGGGGAGAAAATCAGCCCCAGCATTTT
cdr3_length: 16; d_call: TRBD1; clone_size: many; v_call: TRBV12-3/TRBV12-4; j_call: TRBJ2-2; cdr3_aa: CASSFRGQGNTGELFF; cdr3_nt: TGTGCCAGCAGTTTCCGAGGACAGGGGAACACCGGGGAGCTGTTTTTT
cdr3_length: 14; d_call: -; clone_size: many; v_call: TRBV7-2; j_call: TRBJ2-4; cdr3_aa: CASSLGRDVNIQYF; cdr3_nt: TGTGCCAGCAGCTTAGGGAGGGACGTAAACATTCAGTACTTC
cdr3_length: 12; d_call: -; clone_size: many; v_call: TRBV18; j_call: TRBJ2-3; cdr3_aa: CASSPTADTQYF; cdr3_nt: TGTGCCAGCTCCCCTACAGCGGATACGCAGTATTTT
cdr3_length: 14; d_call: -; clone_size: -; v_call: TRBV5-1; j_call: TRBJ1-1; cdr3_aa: CASSAGQMNTEAFF; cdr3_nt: TGCGCCAGCAGCGCGGGACAAATGAACACTGAAGCTTTCTTT
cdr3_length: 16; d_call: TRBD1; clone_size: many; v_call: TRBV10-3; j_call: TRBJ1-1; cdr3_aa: CAISPPGQGMNTEAFF; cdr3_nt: TGTGCCATCAGCCCCCCCGGACAGGGAATGAACACTGAAGCTTTCTTT
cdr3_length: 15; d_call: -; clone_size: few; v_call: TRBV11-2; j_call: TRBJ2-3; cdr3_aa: CASSPVRGEADTQYF; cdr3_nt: TGTGCCAGCAGCCCTGTTAGGGGGGAGGCAGATACGCAGTATTTT
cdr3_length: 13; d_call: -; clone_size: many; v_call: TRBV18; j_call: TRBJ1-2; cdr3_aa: CASSPLDYYGYTF; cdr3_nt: TGTGCCAGCTCACCATTAGATTACTATGGCTACACCTTC
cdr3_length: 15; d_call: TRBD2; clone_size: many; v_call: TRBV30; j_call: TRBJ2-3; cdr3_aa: CAWSPYSGRTDTQYF; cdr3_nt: TGTGCCTGGAGTCCTTATAGCGGGAGAACAGATACGCAGTATTTT
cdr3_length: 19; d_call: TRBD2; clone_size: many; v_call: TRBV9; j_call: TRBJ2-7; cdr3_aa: CASSPSWGGKGLAGEEQYF; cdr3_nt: TGTGCCAGCAGCCCGAGTTGGGGGGGGAAGGGACTAGCGGGCGAAGAGCAGTACTTC
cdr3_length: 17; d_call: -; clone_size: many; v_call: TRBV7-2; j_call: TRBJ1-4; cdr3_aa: CASSPFSEGLGNEKLFF; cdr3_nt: TGTGCCAGCAGCCCCTTTTCTGAGGGCCTGGGAAATGAAAAACTGTTTTTT
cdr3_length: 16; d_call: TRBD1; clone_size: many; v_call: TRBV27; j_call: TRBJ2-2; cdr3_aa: CASRQGGTGATGELFF; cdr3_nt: TGTGCCAGCAGACAAGGGGGGACAGGGGCCACCGGGGAGCTGTTTTTT
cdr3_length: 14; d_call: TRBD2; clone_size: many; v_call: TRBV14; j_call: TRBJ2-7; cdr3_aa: CASSHGGGPTRQYF; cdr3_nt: TGTGCCAGCAGCCATGGGGGGGGTCCTACGAGACAGTACTTC
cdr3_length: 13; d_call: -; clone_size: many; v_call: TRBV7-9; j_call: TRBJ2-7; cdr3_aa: CASSSGSRGEQYF; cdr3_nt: TGTGCCAGCAGCTCCGGGTCAAGGGGGGAGCAGTACTTC
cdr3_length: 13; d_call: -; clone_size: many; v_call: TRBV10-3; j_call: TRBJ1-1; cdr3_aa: CAISGRDYTEAFF; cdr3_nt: TGTGCCATCAGTGGGCGCGACTACACTGAAGCTTTCTTT
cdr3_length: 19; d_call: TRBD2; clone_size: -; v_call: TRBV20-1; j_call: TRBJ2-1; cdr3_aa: CSARDPTRLAGGYSHEQFF; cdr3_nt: TGCAGTGCTAGAGATCCCACCCGGCTAGCGGGAGGGTACTCGCATGAGCAGTTCTTC
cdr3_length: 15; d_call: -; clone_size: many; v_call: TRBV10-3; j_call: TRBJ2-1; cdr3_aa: CAISDRWDLYNEQFF; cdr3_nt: TGTGCCATCAGTGATAGGTGGGACCTTTACAATGAGCAGTTCTTC
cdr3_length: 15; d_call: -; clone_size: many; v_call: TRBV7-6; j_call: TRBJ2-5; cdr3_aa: CASSLGTRSQETQYF; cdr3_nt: TGTGCCAGCAGCTTAGGGACGCGAAGCCAAGAGACCCAGTACTTC
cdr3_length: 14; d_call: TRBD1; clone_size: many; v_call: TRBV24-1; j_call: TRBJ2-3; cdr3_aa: CATGADRGTDTQYF; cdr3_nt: TGTGCCACCGGTGCAGACAGGGGGACAGATACGCAGTATTTT
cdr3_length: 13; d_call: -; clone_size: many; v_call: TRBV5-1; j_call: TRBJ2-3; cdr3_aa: CASSFRGTDTQYF; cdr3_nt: TGCGCCAGCAGCTTCAGAGGCACAGATACGCAGTATTTT
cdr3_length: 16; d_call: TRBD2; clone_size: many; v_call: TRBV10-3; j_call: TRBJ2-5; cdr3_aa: CAISVTAGAGQETQYF; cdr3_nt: TGTGCCATCAGTGTAACCGCGGGAGCGGGACAAGAGACCCAGTACTTC
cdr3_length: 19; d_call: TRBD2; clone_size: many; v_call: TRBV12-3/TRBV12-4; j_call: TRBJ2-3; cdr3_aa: CASPSCGRAPTISTDTQYF; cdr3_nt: TGTGCCAGCCCCTCTTGCGGGAGGGCGCCTACAATTAGCACAGATACGCAGTATTTT
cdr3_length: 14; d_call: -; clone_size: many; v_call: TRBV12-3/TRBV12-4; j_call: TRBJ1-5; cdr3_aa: CASSLADRNQPQHF; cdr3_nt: TGTGCCAGCAGTTTAGCCGACAGAAATCAGCCCCAGCATTTT
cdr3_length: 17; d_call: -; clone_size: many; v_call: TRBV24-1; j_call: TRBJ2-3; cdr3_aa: CATSGPALGRGPDTQYF; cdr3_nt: TGTGCCACCAGTGGGCCCGCCCTAGGGAGGGGGCCAGATACGCAGTATTTT
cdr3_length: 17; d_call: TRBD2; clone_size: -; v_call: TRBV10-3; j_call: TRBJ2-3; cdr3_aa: CAISESDRREDPDMQYF; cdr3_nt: TGTGCCATCAGTGAGTCGGACCGGCGGGAGGACCCGGATATGCAGTATTTT
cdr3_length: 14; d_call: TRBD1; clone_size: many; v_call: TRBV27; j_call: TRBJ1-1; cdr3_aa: CASSEGARNTEAFF; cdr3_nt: TGTGCCAGCAGCGAGGGGGCGAGAAACACTGAAGCTTTCTTT
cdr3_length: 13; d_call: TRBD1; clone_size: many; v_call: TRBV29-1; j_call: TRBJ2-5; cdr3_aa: CSVDKGAGETQYF; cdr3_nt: TGCAGCGTTGATAAGGGGGCAGGAGAGACCCAGTACTTC
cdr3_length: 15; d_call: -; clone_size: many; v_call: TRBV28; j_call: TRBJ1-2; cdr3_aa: CASSFGGGFGYGYTF; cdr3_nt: TGTGCCAGCAGTTTCGGAGGGGGGTTCGGCTATGGCTACACCTTC
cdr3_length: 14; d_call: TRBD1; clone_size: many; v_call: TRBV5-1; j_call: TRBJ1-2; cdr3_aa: CASSPDRGANGYTF; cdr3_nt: TGCGCCAGCAGCCCCGACAGGGGCGCTAATGGCTACACCTTC
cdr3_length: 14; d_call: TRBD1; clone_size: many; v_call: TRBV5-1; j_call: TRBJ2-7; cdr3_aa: CASSMGQGGYEQYF; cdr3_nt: TGCGCCAGCAGCATGGGACAGGGAGGTTACGAGCAGTACTTC
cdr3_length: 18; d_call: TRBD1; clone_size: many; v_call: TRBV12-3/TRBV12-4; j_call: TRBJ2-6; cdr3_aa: CASSGQGALVLGANVLTF; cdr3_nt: TGTGCCAGCAGTGGACAGGGGGCGTTGGTCCTTGGGGCCAACGTCCTGACTTTC